The 10 T cell receptor beta chains reported below all come from one sample, sequenced in a study of T cells in Graves' hyperthyroidism and ophthalmopathy. Amplification of TCR beta CDR3 regions used RNA as the template. An initial round of RT-PCR targeting the TCR CDR3 relied on the HTBI primer set. MiXCR, run by TCRdb on the multiplex PCR reads, gives a single entry per CDR3 protein. The sample contains about 500,000 distinct CDR3 sequences, over 15% of which appear only once. Sequencing was done on a sample of blood. These receptors came from a woman between 18 and 29 years old with Graves' ophthalmopathy.

J is TRBJ1-1 and V is TRBV19; 7 nucleotides line up with TRBD1. The germline V gene encodes CDR1 LNHDA and CDR2 SQIVND (reference sequence). J gave up 1 base and V 7 bases, and 3 bases lay outside the gene matches. CDR3 size: 13 residues. CDR3 sequence: CASKGQTNTEAFF. CDR3 sequence (DNA): TGTGCCAGTAAGGGACAGACGAACACTGAAGCTTTCTTT.

In the case of this clonotype: A much larger clone sits a single nucleotide away, making a read error possible. CDR3 loop: CASSQVRGGEQFF. The CDR3 region has the DNA TGTGCCAGCAGTCAAGTAAGAGGTGGTGAGCAGTTCTTC. The V gene is TRBV2, the J gene TRBJ2-1, with D unresolved. Germline CDR1 and CDR2: SNHLY and FYNNEI. The length of the CDR3 is 13 residues. V gave up 5 bases and J gave up 9 bases, with 14 bases separating them.

This clonotype was observed a handful of times. V is TRBV2 and J is TRBJ1-6; 8 nucleotides match TRBD1. This CDR3 comprises 14 residues. V shed 7 bases, J shed 8 bases, and the junction held 7 bases outside the gene matches. The germline CDR1 and CDR2 sequences are SNHLY and FYNNEI. This CDR3 reads CASMARQGYSPLHF. CDR3 in DNA: TGTGCCAGCATGGCGAGACAGGGGTATTCACCCCTCCACTTT.

This clonotype was seen repeatedly, ten times or more. The gene calls are TRBV5-1 and TRBJ2-7; D unclear. The CDR3 length is 13 residues. With 1 base removed from V and 5 bases from J, the gap between germline ends came to 10 bases. Germline CDR1 and CDR2: SGHRS and YFSETQ. CDR3 bases: TGCGCCAGCAGCTTGCACCCATCGGACGAGCAGTACTTC. Its protein product is CASSLHPSDEQYF.

This clonotype was detected many times. V is TRBV27 and J is TRBJ2-7; 8 bases fit TRBD2. This CDR3 is 17 amino acids long. Germline assignment: CDR1 MNHEY and CDR2 SMNVEV (reference sequence). With V trimmed by 5 bases and J by 3 bases, 15 bases remained unmatched. CDR3 protein: CASSPLGSSGVIYEQYF. DNA for the CDR3: TGTGCCAGCAGTCCCCTCGGGAGTAGCGGGGTCATCTACGAGCAGTACTTC.

This clonotype was seen ten or more times. This rearrangement joins TRBV6-1 to TRBJ2-2; no clear D. This CDR3 contains 15 residues. CDR1 is MNHNS, CDR2 SASEGT, per germline. V was cut by 5 bases and J by 2 bases, with 12 bases left in between. CDR3 residues: CASSQDRINTGELFF. The CDR3 DNA follows: TGTGCCAGCAGTCAAGACCGAATTAACACCGGGGAGCTGTTTTTT.

This clonotype showed up many times. The chain has TRBV5-5 and TRBJ1-3, with a tentative D call TRBD1 (5 bases). The CDR3 loop spans 15 amino acids. Germline CDR1 and CDR2: SGHKS and YYEKEE (reference sequence). Trimming pared 4 bases from V and 1 base from J, leaving 12 bases between. DNA for the CDR3: TGTGCCAGCAGCCAGGGCGTTTCGTCTGGAAACACCATATATTTT. Its protein product is CASSQGVSSGNTIYF.

The chain uses TRBV29-1 and TRBJ1-2, with D possibly matching TRBD1 (5 bases). CDR1 and CDR2 (germline): SQVTM, ANQGSEA. The CDR3 is 13 amino acids. Trimming removed 7 bases from V and 4 bases from J, with 16 bases in between. The CDR3 reads CSAAGEGTYGYTF. The CDR3 DNA reads TGCAGCGCCGCGGGGGAGGGTACCTATGGCTACACCTTC.

This clonotype turned up a few times. This sequence joins TRBV7-9 and TRBJ2-2; D could derive from TRBD1 or TRBD2 (5 bases each). The germline CDR1 and CDR2 sequences are SEHNR and FQNEAQ (reference sequence). The CDR3 consists of 14 residues. Between the trimmed V and J ends, which lost 3 bases and 5 bases, there was a span of 10 bases. The CDR3 is CASSFRGDTGELFF. Here the CDR3 DNA reads TGTGCCAGCAGCTTTCGAGGGGATACCGGGGAGCTGTTTTTT. Based on the CDR3 plus reference TRBV7-9 and TRBJ2-2, the full variable domain is DTGVSQNPRHKITKRGQNVTFRCDPISEHNRLYWYRQTLGQGPEFLTYFQNEAQLEKSRLLSDRFSAERPKGSFSTLEIQRTEQGDSAMYLCASSFRGDTGELFFGEGSRLTVL.

This clonotype showed up many times. This rearrangement joins TRBV20-1 to TRBJ1-1, with D perhaps matching TRBD1 (6 bases). CDR3 length: 13 amino acids. Germline lookup yields CDR1 DFQATT and CDR2 SNEGSKA (reference sequence). V lost 2 bases to trimming and J lost 5 bases, with 12 bases between them. Written as DNA, the CDR3 is TGCAGTGCTAGACCCGGGGGCAAAACTGAAGCTTTCTTT. Protein sequence: CSARPGGKTEAFF.